Listed here are 15 T cell receptor beta chains from one sample, sequenced in a study of OX40 agonist ivuxolimab in advanced cancers. Data came from immunoSEQ multiplex PCR; TCRdb stores just in-frame clones and leaves some out. This sample has approximately 15,000 clones, with about 82% found just once. The starting material was CD4+ or CD8+ T cells sorted from blood, obtained in a trial of the OX40 agonist ivuxolimab. Receptor source: an adult with an advanced solid tumor such as melanoma, head and neck, liver or kidney cancer.

The chain has TRBV4-1 and TRBJ2-7, with a tentative D call TRBD1 (6 bases). V was clipped by 0 bases and J by 1 base, with 19 bases between them. CDR1 and CDR2 from the germline V gene are MGHRA and YSYEKL. The CDR3 is 18 residues long. CDR3 sequence: CASSQDSLRGIVSYEQYF. The CDR3 DNA is TGCGCCAGCAGCCAAGACAGTCTCAGGGGAATAGTATCCTACGAGCAGTACTTC.

The V call is TRBV7-9, the J call TRBJ2-7; the D is unclear. Germline CDR1 reads SEHNR; CDR2 reads FQNEAQ (reference sequence). Trimming pared 5 bases from V and 5 bases from J, leaving 13 bases between. This CDR3 is 13 amino acids long. In DNA, the CDR3 is TGTGCCAGCAGCACCGAGGTCAGGCACGAGCAGTACTTC. This codes for CASSTEVRHEQYF. The variable domain in full, completed from reference TRBV7-9 and TRBJ2-7, reads DTGVSQNPRHKITKRGQNVTFRCDPISEHNRLYWYRQTLGQGPEFLTYFQNEAQLEKSRLLSDRFSAERPKGSFSTLEIQRTEQGDSAMYLCASSTEVRHEQYFGPGTRLTVT.

The chain couples TRBV10-3 to TRBJ2-3; 9 nucleotides agree with TRBD2. Germline CDR1 is ENHRY and CDR2 is SYGVKD. The CDR3 runs 16 residues. J gave up 3 bases and V 2 bases, and 6 bases lay outside the gene matches. The CDR3 sequence is CAISEPASGVTDTQYF. The CDR3 DNA follows: TGTGCCATCAGTGAGCCCGCTAGCGGGGTGACAGATACGCAGTATTTT.

V gene TRBV4-1 combines with J gene TRBJ2-5; maybe TRBD2 (6 bases). The V gene lost 3 bases and the J gene lost 2 bases, with 16 bases spanning the gap. CDR1 MGHRA and CDR2 YSYEKL come from the germline V gene. The CDR3 runs to 16 residues. CDR3 protein: CASSHPEGRTQETQYF. For the CDR3, the DNA is TGCGCCAGCAGCCATCCGGAGGGACGGACTCAAGAGACCCAGTACTTC.

V usage is TRBV27 and J usage is TRBJ2-7; D is unclear. Germline CDR1 and CDR2: MNHEY and SMNVEV (reference sequence). This CDR3 region has 14 residues. V was pared by 5 bases and J by 0 bases, with 11 bases between. The CDR3 nucleotides read TGTGCCAGCAGTAGCGAGTGGAGCTCCTACGAGCAGTACTTC. Its translation: CASSSEWSSYEQYF.

This chain connects TRBV6-4 to TRBJ2-6; the D gene is possibly TRBD2 (5 bases). V was pared by 11 bases and J by 0 bases, with 5 bases between. Germline V CDR1 and CDR2: MRHNA, SNTAGT. The CDR3 sequence is 12 residues long. The CDR3: CAGSSGANVLTF. The CDR3 DNA reads as TGTGCCGGGAGCTCTGGGGCCAACGTCCTGACTTTC.

A note on this clone: Its ends do not fully match the called genes, so a read error is possible. The J gene is TRBJ2-1, the V gene TRBV4-1; 12 bases match TRBD1. Germline V gene data show CDR1 as MGHRA and CDR2 as YSYEKL. This CDR3 has 14 residues. Written as DNA, the CDR3 is TGTGCCAGCAGCGGGACAGGGGGCTGGAATGAGCAGTTCTTC. This encodes CASSGTGGWNEQFF.

This chain connects TRBV6-4 to TRBJ1-1, with D tentatively TRBD1 (6 bases). With 5 bases removed from V and 5 bases from J, the gap between germline ends came to 18 bases. CDR1 is MRHNA, CDR2 SNTAGT, per germline. The CDR3 covers 15 residues. CDR3: CASSPRPGAETEAFF. The CDR3 coding sequence is TGTGCCAGCAGTCCCCGGCCGGGGGCGGAAACTGAAGCTTTCTTT.

The chain combines TRBV19 with TRBJ1-2; possibly TRBD1 for D (5 bases). Trimming removed 5 bases from V and 4 bases from J, with 17 bases in between. The CDR3 loop spans 15 amino acids. Germline-derived CDR1 and CDR2 are LNHDA and SQIVND (reference sequence). The CDR3 nucleotides read TGTGCCAGTAGTGCCTCGGGGGGAGGCAGCTATGGCTACACCTTC. This translates into CASSASGGGSYGYTF.

This clone was counted a single time. J is TRBJ2-7 and V is TRBV4-1; TRBD2 aligns across 8 bases. The trim removed 1 base at V and 2 bases at J, leaving 1 base unmatched. The CDR3 covers 14 residues. Germline V gives CDR1 MGHRA, CDR2 YSYEKL. The CDR3 loop is CASSQGRGAYEQYF. In DNA form, the CDR3 reads TGCGCCAGCAGCCAAGGGCGGGGGGCCTACGAGCAGTACTTC.

Judged by abundance, this clone is medium-sized (0.01 to 0.1%). V usage is TRBV19 and J usage is TRBJ1-5, with TRBD1 matching over 12 bases. The CDR3 extends over 15 amino acids. Trimming cost V 6 bases and J 5 bases; bases outside gene matches: 5. Per the germline V gene, CDR1 is LNHDA and CDR2 is SQIVND (reference sequence). DNA for the CDR3: TGTGCCAGTAGCCCCGGGACAGGGGGCTATCAGCCCCAGCATTTT. Amino acid sequence: CASSPGTGGYQPQHF.

The chain carries TRBV29-1 and TRBJ1-1; 9 nucleotides line up with TRBD1. Trimming cost V 6 bases and J 0 bases; bases outside gene matches: 2. The CDR3 sequence is 13 residues long. Germline CDR1 reads SQVTM; CDR2 reads ANQGSEA. The CDR3 region has the DNA TGCAGCGTCGGGACAGGGTTGAACACTGAAGCTTTCTTT. It specifies CSVGTGLNTEAFF.

The rearrangement links TRBV15 to TRBJ2-7; TRBD1 matches 12 bases. This CDR3 has 17 amino acids. After removal of 2 bases from V and 4 bases from J, the junction contained 9 bases not matched to a gene. Germline V gives CDR1 LNHNV, CDR2 YYDKDF (reference sequence). The CDR3, as DNA: TGTGCCACCAGCAGACCGCCGGGGACAGGGGGCTCTTACGAGCAGTACTTC. Translated, it gives CATSRPPGTGGSYEQYF. The whole variable domain, remainder taken from reference TRBV15 and TRBJ2-7, is DAMVIQNPRYQVTQFGKPVTLSCSQTLNHNVMYWYQQKSSQAPKLLFHYYDKDFNNEADTPDNFQSRRPNTSFCFLDIRSPGLGDTAMYLCATSRPPGTGGSYEQYFGPGTRLTVT.

The V call is TRBV30, the J call TRBJ2-2; D not certain. This CDR3 spans 11 amino acids. V was pared by 5 bases and J by 4 bases, with 5 bases between. CDR1 is GTSNPN, CDR2 SVGIG, per germline (reference sequence). This chain's CDR3 is CAWLSTGELFF. The CDR3 coding sequence is TGTGCCTGGCTCAGCACCGGGGAGCTGTTTTTT. Supplemented by reference TRBV30 and TRBJ2-2, the full variable domain reads SQTIHQWPATLVQPVGSPLSLECTVEGTSNPNLYWYRQAAGRGLQLLFYSVGIGQISSEVPQNLSASRPQDRQFILSSKKLLLSDSGFYLCAWLSTGELFFGEGSRLTVL.

This CDR3 is CASSYYTGELFF. The DNA for the CDR3 is TGTGCCAGCAGTTACTACACCGGGGAGCTGTTTTTT. The chain recombines TRBV6-7 with TRBJ2-2; D unclear. TRBV6-7 is an ORF, with its function uncertain. The CDR3 has 12 residues. Deletions cut 1 base from V and 3 bases from J, with 0 bases between.